These T cell receptor beta chains were read from a single sample in a study of shared clonotypes between healthy human individuals. Method: immunoSEQ multiplex PCR; TCRdb's copy keeps in-frame clones and lacks some. The table lists some 89,000 clones, about 68% of them singletons. Sample: memory CD8+ T cells sorted from blood. These TCRs come from a young man in good health. Each CDR3 is given with its conserved first and last residue. The order of the fields is V gene, J gene, clone size, D gene, CDR3 DNA, CDR3 protein. A D gene is named only where the DNA matches it firmly. Clone sizes are given selectively: once, few, many, or a class where the clone is expanded.

TRBV7-6	TRBJ2-7	many	.	TGTGCCAGCAGCCCACCCGGGGCCCTCGAGCAGTACTTC	CASSPPGALEQYF
TRBV6-1	TRBJ2-5	.	TRBD2	TGTGCCAGCAGTGAAGTTCCCGGACTGACTAGCGGGAACCAAGAGACCCAGTACTTC	CASSEVPGLTSGNQETQYF
TRBV6-9	TRBJ2-3	.	TRBD2	TGTGCCAGCAGTTCGGGCCTAGCGGTTACAGATACGCAGTATTTT	CASSSGLAVTDTQYF
TRBV11-2	TRBJ2-2	.	.	TGTGCCAGCAGCTCATACTCCGGGACACATCTCACCGGGGAGCTGTTTTTT	CASSSYSGTHLTGELFF
TRBV7-6	TRBJ2-7	.	.	TGTGCCAGCAGCTTAAGGGAGGACTCCTACGAGCAGTACTTC	CASSLREDSYEQYF
TRBV6-5	TRBJ2-2	.	.	TGTGCCACCACAGTGGACGCGAACACCGGGGAGCTGTTTTTT	CATTVDANTGELFF
TRBV29-1	TRBJ1-1	.	.	TGCAGCGTAGGGTTTATGAACACTGAAGCTTTCTTT	CSVGFMNTEAFF
TRBV29-1	TRBJ2-7	.	TRBD2	TGCAGCGTTGATATTAGCGGGCGATGGAACGAGCAGTACTTC	CSVDISGRWNEQYF
TRBV10-3	TRBJ1-1	few	.	TGTGCCATCAGTGAGGCGGGGGGGTCTGAAGCTTTCTTT	CAISEAGGSEAFF
TRBV7-9	TRBJ2-3	few	.	TGTGCCAGCAGCCCCCCGCTGGCTCAGGCGGATACGCAGTATTTT	CASSPPLAQADTQYF
TRBV4-1	TRBJ1-1	few	.	TGCGCCAGCAGCCGACAGATGAACACTGAAGCTTTCTTT	CASSRQMNTEAFF
TRBV7-2	TRBJ2-1	.	.	TGTGCCAGCAGCCGTCTTCTGGGGCTGGGAGTCGAGCAGTTCTTC	CASSRLLGLGVEQFF
TRBV7-8	TRBJ2-5	.	.	TGTGCCAGCAGCTACCGAACATGGCCCCCTCCGATTGAGACCCAGTACTTC	CASSYRTWPPPIETQYF
TRBV7-7	TRBJ1-3	few	.	TGTGCTAGCAGCTTTAGAGGAGGGGGGGGTCACTCTGGAAACACCATATATTTT	CASSFRGGGGHSGNTIYF
TRBV28	TRBJ2-3	.	.	TGTGCCAGCAGGCCCGGGACACTTAGCACAGATACGCAGTATTTT	CASRPGTLSTDTQYF
TRBV13	TRBJ2-6	.	TRBD2	TGTGCCAGCAGCTTAGGGGCGGGAGGGCGTGGGGCCAACGTCCTGACTTTC	CASSLGAGGRGANVLTF
TRBV19	TRBJ1-5	.	.	TGTGCCAGTTCCCTCGAGTGGAATCAGCCCCAGCATTTT	CASSLEWNQPQHF
TRBV7-2	TRBJ2-5	.	TRBD1	TGTGCCAGCAGCTACAACAGGGGGAAAGAGACCCAGTACTTC	CASSYNRGKETQYF
TRBV25-1	TRBJ2-5	.	.	TGTGCCAGCAGTGTACCACATAAGACTCAAATCCAAGAGACCCAGTACTTC	CASSVPHKTQIQETQYF
TRBV13	TRBJ2-1	.	TRBD2	TGTGCCAGCAGCTTCGGTCTAGCGGGTAATGAGCAGTTCTTC	CASSFGLAGNEQFF
TRBV29-1	TRBJ2-1	.	TRBD2	TGCAGCGTTGAGGTAGCGGGGCTTCGCAATGAGCAGTTCTTC	CSVEVAGLRNEQFF
TRBV5-5	TRBJ1-1	.	.	TGTGCCAGCAGCTTGGACGGACAGCTAGAAGCTTTCTTT	CASSLDGQLEAFF
TRBV25-1	TRBJ2-3	.	TRBD1	TGTGCCAGCAGTGTCAAAAGACAGGGTGCAGATACGCAGTATTTT	CASSVKRQGADTQYF